This T cell receptor beta chain was identified during a study of technical replicates of blood from several donors. Trimming at V came to 3 bases and at J to 3 bases, leaving 7 bases not matched to a gene. This CDR3 is built from 14 residues. Germline values: CDR1 GTSNPN, CDR2 SVGIG (reference sequence). Sequenced by immunoSEQ multiplex PCR; TCRdb stores in-frame clones only, minus some. This sample yields tens of thousands of clones, of which approximately 94% are seen a single time; approximately 0.25% belongs to the top ten. The chain uses TRBV30 and TRBJ2-7; TRBD1 aligns across 8 bases. The receptor was isolated from a human donor in good health. Sequenced: T cells isolated from PBMCs. CDR3 region: CAWSTSGTGYEQYF. DNA of the CDR3: TGTGCCTGGAGCACCTCCGGGACAGGCTACGAGCAGTACTTC.